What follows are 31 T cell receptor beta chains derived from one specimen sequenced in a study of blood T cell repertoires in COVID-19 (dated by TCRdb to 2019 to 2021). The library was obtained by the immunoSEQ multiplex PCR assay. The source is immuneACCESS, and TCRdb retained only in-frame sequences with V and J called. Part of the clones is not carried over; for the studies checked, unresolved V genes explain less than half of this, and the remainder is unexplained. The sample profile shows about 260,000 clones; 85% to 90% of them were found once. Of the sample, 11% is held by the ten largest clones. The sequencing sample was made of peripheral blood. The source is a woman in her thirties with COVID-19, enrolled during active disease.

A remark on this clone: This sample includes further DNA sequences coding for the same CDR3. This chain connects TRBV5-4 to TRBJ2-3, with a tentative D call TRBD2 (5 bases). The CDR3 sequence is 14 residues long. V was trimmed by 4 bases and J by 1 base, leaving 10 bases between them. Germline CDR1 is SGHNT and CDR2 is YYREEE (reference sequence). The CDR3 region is CASSLRTGTDTQYF. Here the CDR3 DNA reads TGTGCCAGCAGCCTGAGGACTGGCACAGATACGCAGTATTTT.

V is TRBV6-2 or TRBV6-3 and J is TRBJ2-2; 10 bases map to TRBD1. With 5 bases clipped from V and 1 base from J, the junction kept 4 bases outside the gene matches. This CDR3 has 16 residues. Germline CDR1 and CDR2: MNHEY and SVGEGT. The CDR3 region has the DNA TGTGCCAGCAGTGAGGGGGACAGGGGGAACACCGGGGAGCTGTTTTTT. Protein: CASSEGDRGNTGELFF.

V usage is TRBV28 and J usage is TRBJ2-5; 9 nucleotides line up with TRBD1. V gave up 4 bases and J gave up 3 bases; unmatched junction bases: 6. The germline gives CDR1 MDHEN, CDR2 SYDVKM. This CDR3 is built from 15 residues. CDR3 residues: CASSSPGQGKETQYF. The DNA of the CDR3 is TGTGCCAGCAGTTCTCCGGGACAGGGAAAAGAGACCCAGTACTTC.

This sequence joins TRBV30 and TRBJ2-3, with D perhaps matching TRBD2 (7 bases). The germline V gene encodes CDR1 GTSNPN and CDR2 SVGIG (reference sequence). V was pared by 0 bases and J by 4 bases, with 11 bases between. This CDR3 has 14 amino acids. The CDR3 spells CAWSVGGEADTQYF. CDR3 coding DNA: TGTGCCTGGAGTGTAGGGGGGGAGGCAGATACGCAGTATTTT. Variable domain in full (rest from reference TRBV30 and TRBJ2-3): SQTIHQWPATLVQPVGSPLSLECTVEGTSNPNLYWYRQAAGRGLQLLFYSVGIGQISSEVPQNLSASRPQDRQFILSSKKLLLSDSGFYLCAWSVGGEADTQYFGPGTRLTVL.

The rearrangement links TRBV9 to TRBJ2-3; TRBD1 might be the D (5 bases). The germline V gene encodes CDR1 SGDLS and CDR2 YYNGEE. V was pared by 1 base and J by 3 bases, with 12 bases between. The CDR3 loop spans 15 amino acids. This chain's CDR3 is CASSVSHRQTDTQYF. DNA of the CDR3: TGTGCCAGCAGCGTATCGCACAGACAGACAGATACGCAGTATTTT.

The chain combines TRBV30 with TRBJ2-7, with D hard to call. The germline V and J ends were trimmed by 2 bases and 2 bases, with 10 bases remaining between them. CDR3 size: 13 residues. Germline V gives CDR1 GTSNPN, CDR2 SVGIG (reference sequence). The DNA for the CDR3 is TGTGCCTGGAGTTTCCCTGGGCCCTACGAGCAGTACTTC. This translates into CAWSFPGPYEQYF.

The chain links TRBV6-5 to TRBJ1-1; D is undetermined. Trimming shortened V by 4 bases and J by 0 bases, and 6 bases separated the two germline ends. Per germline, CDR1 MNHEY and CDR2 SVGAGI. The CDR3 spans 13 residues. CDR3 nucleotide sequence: TGTGCCAGCAGTTTACTCCTGAACACTGAAGCTTTCTTT. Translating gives CASSLLLNTEAFF.

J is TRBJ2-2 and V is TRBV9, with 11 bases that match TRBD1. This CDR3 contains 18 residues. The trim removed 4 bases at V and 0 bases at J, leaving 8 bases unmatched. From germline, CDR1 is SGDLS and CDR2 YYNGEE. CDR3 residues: CASSPGQGVRSNTGELFF. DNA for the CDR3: TGTGCCAGCAGCCCGGGACAGGGGGTAAGATCGAACACCGGGGAGCTGTTTTTT.

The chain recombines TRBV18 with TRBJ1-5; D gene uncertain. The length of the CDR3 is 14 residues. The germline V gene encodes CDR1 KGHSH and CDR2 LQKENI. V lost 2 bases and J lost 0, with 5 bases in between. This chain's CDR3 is CASSPTRSNQPQHF. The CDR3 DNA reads TGTGCCAGCTCACCAACTCGTAGCAATCAGCCCCAGCATTTT.

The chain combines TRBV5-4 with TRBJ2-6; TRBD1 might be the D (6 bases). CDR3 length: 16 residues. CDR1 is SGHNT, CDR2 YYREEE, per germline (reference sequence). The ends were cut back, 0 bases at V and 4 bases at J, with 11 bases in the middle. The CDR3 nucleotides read TGTGCCAGCAGCTTGGGCAGGGGATCCGGGGCCAACGTCCTGACTTTC. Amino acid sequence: CASSLGRGSGANVLTF.

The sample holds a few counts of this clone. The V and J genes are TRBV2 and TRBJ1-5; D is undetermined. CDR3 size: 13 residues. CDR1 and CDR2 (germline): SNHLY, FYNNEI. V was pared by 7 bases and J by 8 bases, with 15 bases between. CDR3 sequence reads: CASKGRLMEPQHF. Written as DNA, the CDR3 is TGTGCCAGCAAAGGGAGGCTCATGGAGCCCCAGCATTTT.

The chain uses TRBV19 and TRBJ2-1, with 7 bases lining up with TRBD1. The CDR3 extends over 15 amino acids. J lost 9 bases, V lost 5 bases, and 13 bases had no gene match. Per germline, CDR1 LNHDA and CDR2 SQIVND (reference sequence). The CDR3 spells CASSAYAGTESEQFF. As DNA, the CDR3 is TGTGCCAGTAGTGCCTATGCCGGGACAGAAAGTGAGCAGTTCTTC.

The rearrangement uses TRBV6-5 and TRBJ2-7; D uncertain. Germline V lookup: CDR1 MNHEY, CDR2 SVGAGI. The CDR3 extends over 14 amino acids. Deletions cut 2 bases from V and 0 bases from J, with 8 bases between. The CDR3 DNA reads TGTGCCAGCAGTTACGTCCCAGGCTCCTACGAGCAGTACTTC. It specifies CASSYVPGSYEQYF.

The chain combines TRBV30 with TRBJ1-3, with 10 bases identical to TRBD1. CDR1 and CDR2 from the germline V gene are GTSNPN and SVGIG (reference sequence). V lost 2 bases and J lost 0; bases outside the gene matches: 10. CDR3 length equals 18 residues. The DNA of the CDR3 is TGTGCCTGGAGTATCGGGGGGACAGGGGCTTTCTCTGGAAACACCATATATTTT. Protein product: CAWSIGGTGAFSGNTIYF.

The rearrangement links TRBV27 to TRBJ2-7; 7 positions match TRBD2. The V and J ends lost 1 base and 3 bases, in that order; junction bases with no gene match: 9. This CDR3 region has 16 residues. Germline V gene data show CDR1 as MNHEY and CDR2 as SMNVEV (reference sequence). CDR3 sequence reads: CASSLYPRGGVYEQYF. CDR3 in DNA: TGTGCCAGCAGTTTATACCCCCGCGGGGGTGTCTACGAGCAGTACTTC.

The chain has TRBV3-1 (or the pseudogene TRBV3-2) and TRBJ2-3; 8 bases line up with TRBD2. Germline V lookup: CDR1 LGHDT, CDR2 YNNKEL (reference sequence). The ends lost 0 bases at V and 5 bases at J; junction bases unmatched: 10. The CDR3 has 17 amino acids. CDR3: CASSQDPPREGQDTQYF. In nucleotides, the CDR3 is TGTGCCAGCAGCCAAGACCCTCCACGGGAGGGCCAAGATACGCAGTATTTT.

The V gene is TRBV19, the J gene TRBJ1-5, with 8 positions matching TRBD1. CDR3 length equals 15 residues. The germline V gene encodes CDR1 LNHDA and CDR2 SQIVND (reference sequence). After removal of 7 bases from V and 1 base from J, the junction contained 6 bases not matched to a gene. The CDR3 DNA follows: TGTGCCAGTACCCCGGGACAGGTGAGCAATCAGCCCCAGCATTTT. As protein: CASTPGQVSNQPQHF.

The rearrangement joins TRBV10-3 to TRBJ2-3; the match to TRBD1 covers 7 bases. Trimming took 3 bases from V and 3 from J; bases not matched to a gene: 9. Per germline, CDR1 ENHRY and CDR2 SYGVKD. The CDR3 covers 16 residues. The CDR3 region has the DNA TGTGCCATCAGTGAATTTGGGACAGAGTATACAGATACGCAGTATTTT. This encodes CAISEFGTEYTDTQYF.

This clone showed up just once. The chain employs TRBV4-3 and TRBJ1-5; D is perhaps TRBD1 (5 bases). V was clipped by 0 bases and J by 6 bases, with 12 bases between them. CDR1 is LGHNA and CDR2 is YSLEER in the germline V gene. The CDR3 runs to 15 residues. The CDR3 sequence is CASSQEFTQGQPQHF. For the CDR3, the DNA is TGCGCCAGCAGCCAAGAGTTCACCCAGGGTCAGCCCCAGCATTTT.

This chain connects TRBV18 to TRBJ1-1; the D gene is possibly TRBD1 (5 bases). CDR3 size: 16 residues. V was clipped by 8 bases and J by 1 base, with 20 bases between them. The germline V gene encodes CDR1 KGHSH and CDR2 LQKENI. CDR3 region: CASRRDSIRANTEAFF. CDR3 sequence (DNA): TGTGCCAGCAGAAGGGACTCAATAAGGGCGAACACTGAAGCTTTCTTT.

CDR3 sequence reads: CASSPSRPNVGTEAFF. DNA of the CDR3: TGCGCCAGCAGCCCTAGCCGGCCCAACGTTGGCACTGAAGCTTTCTTT. The gene calls are TRBV4-3 and TRBJ1-1; D gene unclear. This CDR3 has 16 amino acids. Germline V lookup: CDR1 LGHNA, CDR2 YSLEER. V gave up 4 bases and J gave up 4 bases, with 19 bases separating them.

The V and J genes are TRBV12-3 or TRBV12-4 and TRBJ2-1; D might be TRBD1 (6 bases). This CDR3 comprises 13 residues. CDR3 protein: CANGAVGANEQFF. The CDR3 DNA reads TGTGCAAATGGAGCGGTGGGGGCCAATGAGCAGTTCTTC.

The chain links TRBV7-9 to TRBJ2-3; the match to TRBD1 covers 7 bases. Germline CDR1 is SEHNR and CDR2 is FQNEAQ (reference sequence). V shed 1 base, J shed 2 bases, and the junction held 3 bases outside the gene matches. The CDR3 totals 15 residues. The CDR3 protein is CASSLGDSHTDTQYF. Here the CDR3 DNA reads TGTGCCAGCAGCTTAGGGGACAGCCACACAGATACGCAGTATTTT.

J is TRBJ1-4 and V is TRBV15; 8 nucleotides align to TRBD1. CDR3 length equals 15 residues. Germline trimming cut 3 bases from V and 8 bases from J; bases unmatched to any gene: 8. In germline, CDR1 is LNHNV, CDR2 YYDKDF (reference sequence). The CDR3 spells CATSSSPGQGEKLFF. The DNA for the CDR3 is TGTGCCACCAGCAGTTCCCCCGGACAGGGCGAAAAACTGTTTTTT.

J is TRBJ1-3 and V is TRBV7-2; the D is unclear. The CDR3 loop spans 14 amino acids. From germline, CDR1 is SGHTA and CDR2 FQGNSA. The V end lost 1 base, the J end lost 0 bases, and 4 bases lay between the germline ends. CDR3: CASSLDSSGNTIYF. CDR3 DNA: TGTGCCAGCAGCTTAGACAGCTCTGGAAACACCATATATTTT.

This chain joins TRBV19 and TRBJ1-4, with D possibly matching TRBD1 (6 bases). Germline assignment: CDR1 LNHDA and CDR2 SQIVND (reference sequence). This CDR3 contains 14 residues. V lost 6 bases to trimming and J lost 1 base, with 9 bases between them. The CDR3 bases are TGTGCCAGTAGCAAACAGGGAACTAATGAAAAACTGTTTTTT. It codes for CASSKQGTNEKLFF.

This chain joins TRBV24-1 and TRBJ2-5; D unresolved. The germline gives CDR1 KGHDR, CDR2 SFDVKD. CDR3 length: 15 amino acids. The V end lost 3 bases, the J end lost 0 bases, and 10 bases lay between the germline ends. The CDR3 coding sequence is TGTGCCACCAGTGATGCGCGAGATAACCAAGAGACCCAGTACTTC. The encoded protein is CATSDARDNQETQYF.

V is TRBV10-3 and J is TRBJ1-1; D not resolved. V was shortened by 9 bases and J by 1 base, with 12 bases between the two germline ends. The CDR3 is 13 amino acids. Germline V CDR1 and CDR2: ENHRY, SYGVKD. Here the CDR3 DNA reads TGTGCCATAGCCGGACGGGGGAACACTGAAGCTTTCTTT. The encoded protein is CAIAGRGNTEAFF.

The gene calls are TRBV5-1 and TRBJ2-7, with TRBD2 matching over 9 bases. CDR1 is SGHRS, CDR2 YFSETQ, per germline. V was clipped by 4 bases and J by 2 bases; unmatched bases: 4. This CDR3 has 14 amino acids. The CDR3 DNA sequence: TGCGCCAGCAGCCTTAGCGGGAGCGCCTACGAGCAGTACTTC. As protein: CASSLSGSAYEQYF.

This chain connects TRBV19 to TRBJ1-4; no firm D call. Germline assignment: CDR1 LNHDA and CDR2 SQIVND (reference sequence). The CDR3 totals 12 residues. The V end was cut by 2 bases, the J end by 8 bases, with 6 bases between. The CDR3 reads CASSITMEKLFF. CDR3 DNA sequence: TGTGCCAGTAGTATAACTATGGAAAAACTGTTTTTT.

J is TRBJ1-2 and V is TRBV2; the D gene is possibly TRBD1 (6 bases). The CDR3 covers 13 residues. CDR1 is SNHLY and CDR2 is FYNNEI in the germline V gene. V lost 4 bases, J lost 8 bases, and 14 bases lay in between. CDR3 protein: CASSVSGVEGYTF. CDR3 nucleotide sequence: TGTGCCAGCAGTGTTTCAGGGGTAGAAGGCTACACCTTC.